These 20 T cell receptor beta chains share one sample of origin, sequenced in a study of blood T cell repertoires in COVID-19. Produced via immunoSEQ multiplex PCR; TCRdb's table is partial and in-frame only. The sample has 40,000 or so clones, approximately 70% seen once. Sequencing was carried out using peripheral blood. The receptors derive from a man older than 75 with acute or convalescent COVID-19.

The CDR3 is CASRVSGRNNEQYF. DNA of the CDR3: TGTGCCAGCAGGGTTAGCGGGAGAAACAACGAGCAGTACTTC. V usage is TRBV6-5 and J usage is TRBJ2-7; 9 bases are shared with TRBD2. The junction had 8 bases not matched to a gene; V was cut back by 6 bases and J by 5 bases. This CDR3 has 14 residues. Germline-derived CDR1 and CDR2 are MNHEY and SVGAGI.

With respect to this clone: Sequence at one end of the junction differs from germline and may be a read error. The V and J genes are TRBV7-2 and TRBJ2-4; 8 bases are a match to TRBD2. The CDR3 has 12 residues. Germline CDR1 reads SGHTA; CDR2 reads FQGNSA. The CDR3 region is CASSLGGLAHLF. DNA of the CDR3: TGTGCCAGCAGCCTAGGAGGACTAGCTCACCTCTTC.

The chain couples TRBV28 to TRBJ1-6, with TRBD1 matching 7 bases. After removal of 6 bases from V and 6 bases from J, the junction contained 5 bases not matched to a gene. Germline V gene sequence: CDR1 MDHEN, CDR2 SYDVKM. There are 14 residues in the CDR3. CDR3 protein: CASSQDRFNSPLHF. The CDR3 region has the DNA TGTGCCAGCAGCCAGGACAGGTTTAATTCACCCCTCCACTTT.

The chain is built from TRBV5-1 and TRBJ2-7, with D possibly being TRBD2 (5 bases). Trimming cost V 0 bases and J 9 bases, with 10 bases left between them. The V gene's germline CDR1 is SGHRS and CDR2 YFSETQ. This CDR3 region has 12 residues. The CDR3 coding sequence is TGCGCCAGCAGCTTGGAGACTACGAGGCAGTACTTC. Protein product: CASSLETTRQYF. The whole variable domain, remainder taken from reference TRBV5-1 and TRBJ2-7, is KAGVTQTPRYLIKTRGQQVTLSCSPISGHRSVSWYQQTPGQGLQFLFEYFSETQRNKGNFPGRFSGRQFSNSRSEMNVSTLELGDSALYLCASSLETTRQYFGPGTRLTVT.

The rearrangement joins TRBV29-1 to TRBJ1-1; D is possibly TRBD1 (6 bases). V was clipped by 4 bases and J by 3 bases, with 12 bases between them. The CDR3 contains 13 residues. Germline CDR1 SQVTM, CDR2 ANQGSEA. CDR3 loop: CSVGQGKYTEAFF. The DNA for the CDR3 is TGCAGCGTTGGGCAGGGGAAGTACACTGAAGCTTTCTTT.

This clone has just one count. This chain connects TRBV2 to TRBJ2-1; 11 nucleotides match TRBD2. This CDR3 is 15 amino acids long. Per the germline V gene, CDR1 is SNHLY and CDR2 is FYNNEI. With V trimmed by 2 bases and J by 10 bases, 7 bases remained unmatched. CDR3: CASSESSGRAREQFF. CDR3 sequence (DNA): TGTGCCAGCAGTGAAAGTAGCGGGAGGGCCAGGGAGCAGTTCTTC.

This chain uses TRBV7-2 with TRBJ1-4; TRBD1 matches at 9 bases. V dropped 0 bases and J dropped 5; count of bases not matched to a gene: 4. CDR1 is SGHTA and CDR2 is FQGNSA in the germline V gene. The CDR3 contains 16 residues. The CDR3 region has the DNA TGTGCCAGCAGCTTAGCGGCGGGACAGGGCAATGAAAAACTGTTTTTT. Its protein is CASSLAAGQGNEKLFF. The full variable domain, its missing parts supplied by reference TRBV7-2 and TRBJ1-4, is GAGVSQSPSNKVTEKGKDVELRCDPISGHTALYWYRQSLGQGLEFLIYFQGNSAPDKSGLPSDRFSAERTGGSVSTLTIQRTQQEDSAVYLCASSLAAGQGNEKLFFGSGTQLSVL.

The gene calls are TRBV5-4 and TRBJ2-2; TRBD2 agrees at 8 bases. V lost 2 bases to trimming and J lost 4 bases; unmatched junction nucleotides: 4. This CDR3 is 15 amino acids long. CDR1 is SGHNT and CDR2 is YYREEE in the germline V gene (reference sequence). The DNA of the CDR3 is TGTGCCAGCAGCTTCCCGGGAGGGCTCACCGGGGAGCTGTTTTTT. Its translation: CASSFPGGLTGELFF.

The chain links TRBV29-1 to TRBJ1-5; 8 bases match TRBD1. Germline V gene sequence: CDR1 SQVTM, CDR2 ANQGSEA. The CDR3 runs to 14 residues. The junction had 3 bases not matched to a gene; V was cut back by 4 bases and J by 1 base. For the CDR3, the DNA is TGCAGCGTTGCGACAGGGGCGAGCAATCAGCCCCAGCATTTT. Protein sequence: CSVATGASNQPQHF.

In its sample, this clone was seen a few times. The chain links TRBV6-5 to TRBJ1-2, with D possibly matching TRBD1 (5 bases). V dropped 7 bases and J dropped 4 bases, with 19 bases sitting between them. The V gene's germline CDR1 is MNHEY and CDR2 SVGAGI. This CDR3 is built from 15 residues. In DNA, the CDR3 is TGTGCCAGCACCCTGGGGGGGGGTGGGTCCTATGGCTACACCTTC. Amino acid sequence: CASTLGGGGSYGYTF.

The chain recombines TRBV5-6 with TRBJ1-2; 7 positions agree with TRBD1. The germline V gene encodes CDR1 SGHDT and CDR2 YYEEEE. The junction had 6 bases not matched to a gene; V was cut back by 0 bases and J by 4 bases. The CDR3 has 15 residues. The CDR3 DNA is TGTGCCAGCAGCTTGGCCGGACAGGACCGCTATGGCTACACCTTC. Translated, it gives CASSLAGQDRYGYTF.

This rearrangement joins TRBV19 to TRBJ2-3, with 10 bases fitting TRBD1. The germline V gene has CDR1 LNHDA and CDR2 SQIVND (reference sequence). The CDR3 loop spans 16 amino acids. V gave up 5 bases and J gave up 1 base; unmatched junction bases: 6. DNA for the CDR3: TGTGCCAGTAGTCCCCGAGACAGGGGGCGCACAGATACGCAGTATTTT. Translated, it gives CASSPRDRGRTDTQYF.

The chain is built from TRBV5-1 and TRBJ2-1; 16 bases align to TRBD2. The CDR3 has 19 amino acids. J was trimmed by 8 bases and V by 4 bases; bases with no gene match: 15. Germline V lookup: CDR1 SGHRS, CDR2 YFSETQ. CDR3 sequence reads: CASSLPGLAGGLRLDEQFF. The DNA of the CDR3 is TGCGCCAGCAGCCTTCCGGGACTAGCGGGAGGGCTGCGATTGGATGAGCAGTTCTTC.

This sequence joins TRBV29-1 and TRBJ2-5; D may be TRBD2 (6 bases). The V gene's germline CDR1 is SQVTM and CDR2 ANQGSEA. CDR3 length: 11 residues. Trimming shortened V by 1 base and J by 7 bases, and 7 bases separated the two germline ends. CDR3 sequence reads: CSVEVSGTQYF. DNA of the CDR3: TGCAGCGTTGAAGTTAGCGGGACCCAGTACTTC.

J is TRBJ1-2 and V is TRBV5-1; no reliable D call. This CDR3 spans 13 amino acids. V was pared by 2 bases and J by 5 bases, with 10 bases between. Germline CDR1 and CDR2: SGHRS and YFSETQ. CDR3 bases: TGCGCCAGCAGCTTCGGGTCAGAGTATGGCTACACCTTC. It yields the protein CASSFGSEYGYTF.

The sample holds a few counts of this clone. The rearrangement links TRBV10-3 to TRBJ1-5, with TRBD1 matching 8 bases. With V trimmed by 11 bases and J by 4 bases, 7 bases remained unmatched. The CDR3 runs 13 residues. The germline V gene has CDR1 ENHRY and CDR2 SYGVKD. The CDR3, as DNA: TGTGCCTCCATGGACAGGGTTAATCAGCCCCAGCATTTT. It yields the protein CASMDRVNQPQHF.

The chain employs TRBV28 and TRBJ1-5, with D unclear. The length of the CDR3 is 15 residues. Germline-derived CDR1 and CDR2 are MDHEN and SYDVKM. V dropped 6 bases and J dropped 7 bases, with 19 bases sitting between them. The CDR3, as DNA: TGTGCCAGCAGGCTAGGCGGGGTGGCGGGGCAGCCCCAGCATTTT. Its translation: CASRLGGVAGQPQHF. Variable domain in full (rest from reference TRBV28 and TRBJ1-5): DVKVTQSSRYLVKRTGEKVFLECVQDMDHENMFWYRQDPGLGLRLIYFSYDVKMKEKGDIPEGYSVSREKKERFSLILESASTNQTSMYLCASRLGGVAGQPQHFGDGTRLSIL.

The V gene is TRBV14, the J gene TRBJ2-1; D call uncertain. Deletions cut 0 bases from V and 6 bases from J, with 12 bases between. The germline V gene encodes CDR1 SGHDN and CDR2 FVKESK. The CDR3 contains 15 residues. The CDR3 DNA sequence: TGTGCCAGCAGCCAAGATCTTGTTTCTAGCAATGAGCAGTTCTTC. Translating gives CASSQDLVSSNEQFF.

This chain uses TRBV27 with TRBJ2-3; 11 positions match TRBD2. This CDR3 comprises 16 residues. Losses at the gene ends were 2 bases for V and 8 bases for J; bases not matched to a gene: 9. Germline V gene data show CDR1 as MNHEY and CDR2 as SMNVEV (reference sequence). The CDR3 loop is CASSLEVAGGRGTQYF. DNA for the CDR3: TGTGCCAGCAGTTTAGAGGTAGCGGGAGGGCGGGGTACGCAGTATTTT.

This chain uses TRBV19 with TRBJ1-4; D not resolved. V was pared by 3 bases and J by 7 bases, with 9 bases between. Germline CDR1 is LNHDA and CDR2 is SQIVND (reference sequence). This CDR3 contains 13 residues. This chain's CDR3 is CASSILRGEKLFF. CDR3 nucleotide sequence: TGTGCCAGTAGTATCCTGAGAGGTGAAAAACTGTTTTTT.